This T cell receptor beta chain was identified during a study of CD8 T cells in Susac syndrome (dated by TCRdb to about 2019). With respect to the entire study: Of the Susac syndrome patients who were sequenced, 8 or 9 were in clinical remission while roughly 6 had clinically active disease. At blood withdrawal, Susac syndrome patients were either therapy-naive, taking corticosteroids (in some cases with IVIg as well), or taking IVIg alone. Repertoire sequencing was used to test whether CD8+ T cell activation and differentiation in Susac syndrome was antigen driven. CD8+ T cell repertoire clonality was compared between more than ten healthy donors, approximately 14 Susac syndrome patients and some 15 multiple sclerosis patients. Paper-wide results and their limitations: The number of individuals in the TCR sequencing and HLA analysis was recognized as being relatively small. Susac syndrome CD8+ repertoires showed clonal expansion, highest in CD8+ TEMRA cells and greater in clinically active than remitting patients. Approximately 17 and five Susac-specific public clones were found in the total CD8+ and CD8+ TEMRA repertoires, respectively.

In regard to this clonotype: The antigen this receptor binds is unknown. Nothing much larger sits one base from this clone, and base qualities are not available.

The CDR3 numbers 13 residues from cysteine through phenylalanine. Of the read, only the CDR3 DNA is kept; its 39 bases are in frame from base 1. CDR1 and CDR2, looked up from the germline V gene (reference sequence), are MNHEY and SMNVEV. V is pared back by 8 bases and J by 0 bases, with 10 bases lying between the germline termini. RNA was extracted with the RNeasy kit and 0.5 to 1 ug was reverse transcribed using random hexamers. TCR beta CDR3 regions were amplified with the immunoSEQ multiplex PCR assay covering 54 Vbeta and 13 Jbeta segments. To correct PCR amplification bias, a synthetic template baseline was used for both primer optimization and computational correction. In the source study's methods: Reads were annotated to V, D and J genes per IMGT and analyzed with immunoSEQ Analyzer, keeping only productive sequences. Clonality was calculated as one minus the Shannon entropy normalized by log2 of the number of productive unique sequences. For each patient and control, public and private clones were evaluated among the 100 most prevalent clones. Clones were defined as Susac-specific if absent from the healthy and MS cohorts, from over a thousand published viral clones and from other ImmuneACCESS disease sequences. TCRdb's own reprocessing of the public reads used fastp at Q25 and MiXCR and kept productive beta chains. Records with the same CDR3 protein are collapsed into one entry carrying the most frequent genes and DNA. For this entry, the V and J calls and clone size follow TCRdb and not the study's own pipeline. In this sample the table shows about 140,000 distinct CDR3 sequences, 85% to 95% of which occur a single time. The ten largest clones capture roughly 0.2% of the sample.

Peripheral blood CD8+ and CD4+ T cells from healthy donors, Susac syndrome patients and multiple sclerosis patients were profiled by high-throughput TCR beta sequencing. The Susac syndrome patients fulfilled recently defined diagnostic criteria for definite or probable disease. Bulk CD8+ and CD4+ T cells were purified magnetically by negative isolation, whereas CD8+ TEMRA cells were enriched by FACS. Blood was drawn into EDTA tubes, processed within 24 hours, and PBMCs were isolated by density gradient centrifugation. PBMCs intended for TCR sequencing were cryopreserved in liquid nitrogen and were subsequently thawed in a 37 degrees C water bath. The sorted or isolated CD4+, CD8+ and CD8+ TEMRA cells reached a purity of at least 90%.

This receptor was obtained from a human donor with Susac syndrome. The V and J genes are TRBV27 and TRBJ1-2; the D segment could be TRBD1, given 6 matching bases. Sequences were obtained from CD8+ T cells from PBMCs. The CDR3 region has the sequence CASGGAPNYGYTF. The DNA sequence reads TGTGCCAGCGGGGGGGCGCCTAACTATGGCTACACCTTC.